Listed here are 28 T cell receptor beta chains from one sample, sequenced in a study of metastatic and nonmetastatic thyroid tumors. Through MiXCR, TCRdb re-clonotyped the PCR reads. The repertoire includes tens of thousands of clones, approximately 30% of them detected once, and approximately 20% sits in the top ten. Prior to thyroid surgery, none of the patients had received any treatment. Sequenced: blood. Receptors were obtained from a female donor with papillary thyroid cancer or a benign thyroid nodule (not recorded which). Some clones in this sample may be carry-over from other donors' samples.

This clone appeared once. The chain has TRBV5-4 and TRBJ1-2, with a possible D match to TRBD1 (5 bases). Germline V gene data show CDR1 as SGHNT and CDR2 as YYREEE (reference sequence). The CDR3 extends over 12 amino acids. V lost 6 bases to trimming and J lost 10 bases, with 16 bases between them. CDR3 DNA sequence: TGTGCCAGCACAGGTGGGGACGTCGCCTACACCTTC. This gives the protein CASTGGDVAYTF. Combining the CDR3 with reference TRBV5-4 and TRBJ1-2 gives the whole variable domain ETGVTQSPTHLIKTRGQQVTLRCSSQSGHNTVSWYQQALGQGPQFIFQYYREEENGRGNFPPRFSGLQFPNYSSELNVNALELDDSALYLCASTGGDVAYTFGSGTRLTVV.

This clone is labeled medium-sized. This chain links TRBV20-1 with TRBJ1-5; 10 bases are a match to TRBD1. Germline V gene lookup returns CDR1 DFQATT and CDR2 SNEGSKA (reference sequence). The CDR3 consists of 15 residues. Trimming cost V 4 bases and J 3 bases; bases outside gene matches: 6. The CDR3 DNA follows: TGCAGTGCTACACCCGGGACAGGGGTCAATCAGCCCCAGCATTTT. Its translation: CSATPGTGVNQPQHF.

This clone was seen ten or more times. The chain recombines TRBV7-9 with TRBJ2-3; 7 bases match TRBD2. CDR3 length: 13 residues. V trimming: 4 bases; J trimming: 4 bases; junction bases outside the gene matches: 2. Germline V CDR1 and CDR2: SEHNR, FQNEAQ (reference sequence). The CDR3 sequence is CASSWTSSDTQYF. The CDR3 coding sequence is TGTGCCAGCAGCTGGACTAGTTCAGATACGCAGTATTTT.

This clone was picked up many times. V is TRBV30 and J is TRBJ1-5; D might be TRBD1 (5 bases). The length of the CDR3 is 13 residues. Trimming cost V 3 bases and J 4 bases, with 10 bases left between them. Germline V lookup: CDR1 GTSNPN, CDR2 SVGIG (reference sequence). CDR3 sequence reads: CAWSTRDNQPQHF. CDR3 coding DNA: TGTGCCTGGAGCACCAGGGATAATCAGCCCCAGCATTTT.

This clone was seen a handful of times. V and J are TRBV19 and TRBJ1-4; the D gene is possibly TRBD1 (5 bases). The V end lost 4 bases, the J end lost 5 bases, and 5 bases lay between the germline ends. The CDR3 runs to 12 residues. Germline-derived CDR1 and CDR2 are LNHDA and SQIVND (reference sequence). CDR3 sequence: CASSRQNEKLFF. For the CDR3, the DNA is TGTGCCAGTAGTAGACAGAATGAAAAACTGTTTTTT. The full variable domain, rest sourced from reference TRBV19 and TRBJ1-4, is DGGITQSPKYLFRKEGQNVTLSCEQNLNHDAMYWYRQDPGQGLRLIYYSQIVNDFQKGDIAEGYSVSREKKESFPLTVTSAQKNPTAFYLCASSRQNEKLFFGSGTQLSVL.

This chain links TRBV6-1 with TRBJ1-2; 8 nucleotides agree with TRBD1. V lost 6 bases to trimming and J lost 8 bases; unmatched junction nucleotides: 8. This CDR3 contains 13 residues. Looked up from germline, CDR1 is MNHNS and CDR2 is SASEGT. Here the CDR3 reads CASRPGQGGGYTF. CDR3 sequence (DNA): TGTGCCAGCAGACCTGGACAGGGCGGGGGCTACACCTTC.

The V call is TRBV19, the J call TRBJ1-1; D unclear. The V and J ends lost 7 bases and 3 bases respectively, with 9 bases between them. Germline V lookup: CDR1 LNHDA, CDR2 SQIVND (reference sequence). This CDR3 contains 12 residues. The CDR3 DNA follows: TGTGCCAGTAATACGGGATACACTGAAGCTTTCTTT. Translating it yields CASNTGYTEAFF.

This clone showed up many times. The chain recombines TRBV29-1 with TRBJ2-4, with 8 bases fitting TRBD1. Trimming took 4 bases from V and 11 from J; bases not matched to a gene: 4. CDR3 length: 11 residues. Per germline, CDR1 SQVTM and CDR2 ANQGSEA. The CDR3 region is CSVGDRSFQYF. The CDR3 nucleotides read TGCAGCGTTGGGGACAGGTCCTTTCAGTACTTC.

In this sample, this clone turned up a few times. The chain carries TRBV3-1 and TRBJ2-3; maybe TRBD1 (6 bases). There are 16 residues in the CDR3. CDR1 LGHDT and CDR2 YNNKEL come from the germline V gene (reference sequence). The V end lost 4 bases, the J end lost 2 bases, and 16 bases lay between the germline ends. The CDR3: CASSRLGARNTDTQYF. In DNA, the CDR3 is TGTGCCAGCAGCCGCCTGGGGGCACGAAACACAGATACGCAGTATTTT.

V usage is TRBV7-9 and J usage is TRBJ2-5; TRBD1 might be the D (6 bases). The CDR3 runs to 14 residues. Per the germline V gene, CDR1 is SEHNR and CDR2 is FQNEAQ (reference sequence). V was cut by 5 bases and J by 1 base, with 11 bases left in between. DNA of the CDR3: TGTGCCAGCAGCCCAGGACAGTTCCAAGAGACCCAGTACTTC. It codes for CASSPGQFQETQYF.

V is TRBV6-5 and J is TRBJ1-1; D is undetermined. Germline-derived CDR1 and CDR2 are MNHEY and SVGAGI. Trimming took off 0 bases at V and 0 bases at J, with 2 bases between the two ends. The CDR3 is 13 residues long. CDR3 loop: CASSYSLNTEAFF. The CDR3 region has the DNA TGTGCCAGCAGTTACTCGCTGAACACTGAAGCTTTCTTT.

This clone was seen a single time. This chain connects TRBV30 to TRBJ1-2; D gene uncertain. Germline V gives CDR1 GTSNPN, CDR2 SVGIG (reference sequence). The V end was cut by 8 bases, the J end by 7 bases, with 20 bases between. The CDR3 contains 13 residues. The CDR3 region is CAGNRARYSGYTF. The DNA for the CDR3 is TGTGCCGGAAACCGGGCTCGGTACTCTGGCTACACCTTC.

This clone occurred a few times. The gene calls are TRBV3-1 and TRBJ2-1; tentative D call: TRBD2 (5 bases). Trimming took 0 bases from V and 0 from J, leaving 18 bases between them. This CDR3 region has 19 residues. The germline V gene has CDR1 LGHDT and CDR2 YNNKEL (reference sequence). The CDR3 protein is CASSQDRSGSSSSYNEQFF. The DNA for the CDR3 is TGTGCCAGCAGCCAAGATCGTAGTGGGAGTTCGAGCTCCTACAATGAGCAGTTCTTC.

This clone has at least ten counts. The rearrangement uses TRBV28 and TRBJ1-1, with TRBD1 identical over 7 bases. Germline CDR1 and CDR2: MDHEN and SYDVKM. The CDR3 extends over 14 amino acids. V dropped 7 bases and J dropped 0; count of bases not matched to a gene: 5. The DNA for the CDR3 is TGTGCCAGCATTAAGGGACAGCTGAACACTGAAGCTTTCTTT. This gives the protein CASIKGQLNTEAFF.

This sequence joins TRBV5-1 and TRBJ2-2, with 10 positions matching TRBD1. CDR3 size: 15 residues. With 4 bases clipped from V and 4 bases from J, the junction kept 4 bases outside the gene matches. Per germline, CDR1 SGHRS and CDR2 YFSETQ. CDR3 in amino acids: CASSEGQGFTGELFF. The DNA for the CDR3 is TGCGCCAGCAGCGAGGGACAGGGGTTCACCGGGGAGCTGTTTTTT.

This clone was found many times. The CDR3 region is CASSTDTSSSYNEQFF. CDR3 DNA: TGTGCCAGCAGTACCGACACTTCTAGCTCCTACAATGAGCAGTTCTTC. The genes are TRBV6-2 or TRBV6-3 and TRBJ2-1; D remains unclear. The V gene lost 5 bases and the J gene lost 0 bases, with 14 bases spanning the gap. Germline V CDR1 and CDR2: MNHEY, SVGEGT. The CDR3 contains 16 residues.

There are many counts of this clone. The rearrangement joins TRBV4-3 to TRBJ1-1; D not resolved. The CDR3 sequence is 17 residues long. V was trimmed by 0 bases and J by 1 base, leaving 15 bases between them. Germline CDR1 reads LGHNA; CDR2 reads YSLEER. CDR3: CASSQDPSLQPNTEAFF. CDR3 sequence (DNA): TGCGCCAGCAGCCAAGATCCGTCTCTACAGCCGAACACTGAAGCTTTCTTT.

The chain couples TRBV6-2 or TRBV6-3 to TRBJ2-3; possible D gene TRBD1, 6 bases. The ends were cut back, 8 bases at V and 0 bases at J, with 15 bases in the middle. CDR3 length: 15 residues. Germline V gives CDR1 MNHEY, CDR2 SVGEGT. CDR3 loop: CASAPGTSSTDTQYF. In nucleotides, the CDR3 is TGTGCCAGCGCGCCCGGGACATCTAGCACAGATACGCAGTATTTT.

Judged by abundance, this clone is medium-sized. The J gene is TRBJ1-2, the V gene TRBV6-1, with TRBD1 as a possible D gene (6 bases). This CDR3 is 14 amino acids long. CDR1 and CDR2 (germline): MNHNS, SASEGT. Trimming stripped 5 bases from V and 2 bases from J, with 12 bases between. CDR3 in amino acids: CASSTSGGNYGYTF. The DNA of the CDR3 is TGTGCCAGCAGTACCTCCGGGGGCAACTATGGCTACACCTTC.

This clone was observed at least ten times. The V and J genes are TRBV4-3 and TRBJ2-7; D unresolved. This CDR3 region has 14 residues. CDR1 and CDR2 from the germline V gene are LGHNA and YSLEER. V was cut by 1 base and J by 0 bases, with 7 bases left in between. CDR3 DNA: TGCGCCAGCAGCCAAGGATACACCTCCTACGAGCAGTACTTC. Its translation: CASSQGYTSYEQYF.

This clone was seen many times. The chain joins TRBV4-1 to TRBJ1-4; a weak D match, TRBD1 (5 bases). The CDR3 has 16 amino acids. The V and J ends lost 0 bases and 8 bases respectively, with 16 bases between them. Germline CDR1 and CDR2: MGHRA and YSYEKL. In DNA, the CDR3 is TGCGCCAGCAGCCAAGATCGGGGGGGGGTTGTGGAAAAACTGTTTTTT. It specifies CASSQDRGGVVEKLFF.

The V and J genes are TRBV12-3 or TRBV12-4 and TRBJ1-5; 9 bases are a match to TRBD1. The CDR3 has 15 residues. Unmatched junction bases numbered 8, after V lost 3 bases and J lost 8 bases. CDR3: CASSLGQGSDKPQHF. The CDR3 DNA sequence: TGTGCCAGCAGTTTGGGACAGGGCTCCGATAAGCCCCAGCATTTT.

This clone is labeled as medium-sized. The J gene is TRBJ1-2, the V gene TRBV24-1; D is uncertain. Germline V gene data show CDR1 as KGHDR and CDR2 as SFDVKD. Deletions cut 3 bases from V and 5 bases from J, with 12 bases between. There are 14 residues in the CDR3. The DNA of the CDR3 is TGTGCCACCAGTGATCTGAACGCGGGGTATGGCTACACCTTC. Protein product: CATSDLNAGYGYTF.

The chain links TRBV5-6 to TRBJ1-2, with D possibly being TRBD1 (6 bases). There are 14 residues in the CDR3. The germline V and J ends were trimmed by 0 bases and 0 bases, with 6 bases remaining between them. Germline loops: CDR1 SGHDT, CDR2 YYEEEE. CDR3 in amino acids: CASSLDRANYGYTF. The CDR3 DNA reads as TGTGCCAGCAGCTTGGACAGGGCTAACTATGGCTACACCTTC.

This clone was picked up many times. The rearrangement links TRBV5-1 to TRBJ2-3, with 8 bases lining up with TRBD2. This CDR3 is built from 13 residues. CDR1 is SGHRS and CDR2 is YFSETQ in the germline V gene. V trimming: 4 bases; J trimming: 6 bases; junction bases outside the gene matches: 4. The CDR3 nucleotides are TGCGCCAGCAGCGGGACTAGGGGGGATACGCAGTATTTT. This encodes CASSGTRGDTQYF.

This clone was detected ten times or more. This rearrangement joins TRBV29-1 to TRBJ2-7; D is possibly TRBD1 (6 bases). The germline V gene encodes CDR1 SQVTM and CDR2 ANQGSEA. The CDR3 has 12 residues. The CDR3 region is CGGGPSSYEQYF. In nucleotides, the CDR3 is TGCGGTGGGGGCCCCAGCTCCTACGAGCAGTACTTC.

This clone was observed a handful of times. CDR3 sequence reads: CASSSTDRGDEQYF. For the CDR3, the DNA is TGTGCCAGCAGTTCAACGGACAGGGGCGACGAGCAGTACTTC. The V gene is TRBV12-3 or TRBV12-4, the J gene TRBJ2-7, with 9 bases fitting TRBD1. The CDR3 length is 14 residues. V shed 4 bases and J 5 bases; nucleotides not matched to a gene: 6.

This clone has a handful of counts. V gene TRBV2 combines with J gene TRBJ2-2; D is perhaps TRBD2 (5 bases). CDR1 SNHLY and CDR2 FYNNEI come from the germline V gene. The germline V and J ends were trimmed by 8 bases and 4 bases, with 17 bases remaining between them. The CDR3 contains 15 residues. This CDR3 reads CASEGMFVGTGELFF. The DNA for the CDR3 is TGTGCCAGCGAGGGCATGTTCGTAGGCACCGGGGAGCTGTTTTTT.